The 6 T cell receptor beta chains given below trace back to one sample, sequenced in a study of CD8 T cells in ankylosing spondylitis. Overall study results and limits: One TCR beta motif, made up of under ten highly homologous variants, appeared characteristic of ankylosing spondylitis blood.

No antigens are known for them. TCRdb independently ran MiXCR on the 5' RACE reads; one entry per CDR3 protein. The sample yields 100,000 to 150,000 distinct CDR3 sequences, about 15% seen once. What was sequenced was blood, either unsorted or a sorted T cell fraction (not recorded which). The receptor set was obtained from a male donor with ankylosing spondylitis.

This clonotype was detected a few times. V gene TRBV6-5 combines with J gene TRBJ2-1, with TRBD1 as a possible D gene (6 bases). The CDR3 has 15 amino acids. From germline, CDR1 is MNHEY and CDR2 SVGAGI. V was trimmed by 2 bases and J by 5 bases, leaving 13 bases between them. This chain's CDR3 is CASSYGRQANNEQFF. CDR3 DNA sequence: TGTGCCAGCAGTTACGGCCGACAGGCCAACAATGAGCAGTTCTTC.

V usage is TRBV4-1 and J usage is TRBJ2-7; 10 nucleotides line up with TRBD2. The V gene end was trimmed by 1 base and the J gene end by 6 bases; junction bases not matched to a gene: 9. CDR1 and CDR2 from the germline V gene are MGHRA and YSYEKL. CDR3 length: 16 residues. DNA for the CDR3: TGCGCCAGCAGCCAAGGTGCTAGCGGGAGTTGGAGCGAGCAGTACTTC. Protein: CASSQGASGSWSEQYF.

There are many counts of this clonotype. The rearrangement uses TRBV12-3 or TRBV12-4 and TRBJ2-2; 8 bases fit TRBD2. Trimming took 3 bases from V and 4 from J; bases not matched to a gene: 13. The CDR3 is 18 residues long. For the CDR3, the DNA is TGTGCCAGCAGTTTGTCGGGGGGGCCAGCAGGACCCACCGGGGAGCTGTTTTTT. Its protein product is CASSLSGGPAGPTGELFF.

This clonotype was observed at least ten times. The chain combines TRBV10-3 with TRBJ2-7; D may be TRBD1 (5 bases). The V end lost 4 bases, the J end lost 4 bases, and 14 bases lay between the germline ends. The V gene's germline CDR1 is ENHRY and CDR2 SYGVKD. This CDR3 spans 14 amino acids. In nucleotides, the CDR3 is TGTGCCATCAGTGCAGACAGAATCGGGTACGAGCAGTACTTC. Translation gives CAISADRIGYEQYF.

This clonotype showed up just a few times. The V gene is TRBV2, the J gene TRBJ2-1, with TRBD2 identical over 12 bases. Per germline, CDR1 SNHLY and CDR2 FYNNEI. The ends lost 6 bases at V and 6 bases at J; junction bases unmatched: 6. CDR3 length equals 15 residues. CDR3 sequence reads: CASRTSGGPFNEQFF. The CDR3, as DNA: TGTGCCAGCAGGACTAGCGGGGGCCCATTCAATGAGCAGTTCTTC. Full variable domain (missing parts from reference TRBV2 and TRBJ2-1): EPEVTQTPSHQVTQMGQEVILRCVPISNHLYFYWYRQILGQKVEFLVSFYNNEISEKSEIFDDQFSVERPDGSNFTLKIRSTKLEDSAMYFCASRTSGGPFNEQFFGPGTRLTVL.

Ten or more counts support this clonotype. The chain has TRBV4-2 and TRBJ2-1; D may be TRBD2 (6 bases). CDR1 is LGHNA, CDR2 YNFKEQ, per germline. This CDR3 has 15 residues. Trimming pared 4 bases from V and 6 bases from J, leaving 16 bases between. DNA of the CDR3: TGTGCCAGCAGCCTGACTGGGGGGTACACCAATGAGCAGTTCTTC. It translates to CASSLTGGYTNEQFF.